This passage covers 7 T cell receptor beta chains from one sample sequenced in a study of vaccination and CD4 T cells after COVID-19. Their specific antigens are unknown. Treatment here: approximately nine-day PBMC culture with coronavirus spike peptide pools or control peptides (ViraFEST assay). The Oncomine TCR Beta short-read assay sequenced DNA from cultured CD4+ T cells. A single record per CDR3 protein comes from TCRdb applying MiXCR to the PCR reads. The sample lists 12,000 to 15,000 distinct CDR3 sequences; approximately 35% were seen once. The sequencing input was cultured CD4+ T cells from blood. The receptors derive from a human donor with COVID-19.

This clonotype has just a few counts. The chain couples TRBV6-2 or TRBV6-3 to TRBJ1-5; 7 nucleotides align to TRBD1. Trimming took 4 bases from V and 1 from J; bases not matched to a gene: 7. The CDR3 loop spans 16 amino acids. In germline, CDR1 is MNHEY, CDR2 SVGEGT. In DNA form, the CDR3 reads TGTGCCAGCAGTTCGAAGGGGGCGATGAGCAATCAGCCCCAGCATTTT. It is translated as CASSSKGAMSNQPQHF.

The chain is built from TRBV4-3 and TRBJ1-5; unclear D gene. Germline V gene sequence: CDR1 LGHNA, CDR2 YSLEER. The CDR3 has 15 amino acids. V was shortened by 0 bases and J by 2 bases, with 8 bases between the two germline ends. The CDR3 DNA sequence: TGCGCCAGCAGCCAAGATCCGAGGGGCAATCAGCCCCAGCATTTT. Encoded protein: CASSQDPRGNQPQHF.

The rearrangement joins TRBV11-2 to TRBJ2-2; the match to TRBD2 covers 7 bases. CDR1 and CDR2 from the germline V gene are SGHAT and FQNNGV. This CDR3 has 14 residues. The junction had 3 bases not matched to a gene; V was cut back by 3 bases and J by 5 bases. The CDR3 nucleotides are TGTGCCAGCAGCTTGGGGGGGGAAACCGGGGAGCTGTTTTTT. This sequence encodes CASSLGGETGELFF. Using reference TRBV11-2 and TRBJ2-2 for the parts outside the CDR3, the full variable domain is EAGVAQSPRYKIIEKRQSVAFWCNPISGHATLYWYQQILGQGPKLLIQFQNNGVVDDSQLPKDRFSAERLKGVDSTLKIQPAKLEDSAVYLCASSLGGETGELFFGEGSRLTVL.

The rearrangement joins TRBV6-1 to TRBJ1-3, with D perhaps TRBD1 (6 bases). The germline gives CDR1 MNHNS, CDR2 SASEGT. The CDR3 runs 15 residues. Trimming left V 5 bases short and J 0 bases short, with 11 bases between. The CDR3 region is CASSRDRISGNTIYF. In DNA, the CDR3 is TGTGCCAGCAGTCGCGACAGGATCTCTGGAAACACCATATATTTT.

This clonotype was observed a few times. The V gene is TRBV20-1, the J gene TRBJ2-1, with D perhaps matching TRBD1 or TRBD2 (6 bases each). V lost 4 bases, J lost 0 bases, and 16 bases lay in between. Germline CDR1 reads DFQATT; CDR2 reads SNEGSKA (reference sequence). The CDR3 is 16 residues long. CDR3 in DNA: TGCAGTGCTAAAGAGGGGGGCCGTAGCTCCTACAATGAGCAGTTCTTC. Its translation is CSAKEGGRSSYNEQFF.

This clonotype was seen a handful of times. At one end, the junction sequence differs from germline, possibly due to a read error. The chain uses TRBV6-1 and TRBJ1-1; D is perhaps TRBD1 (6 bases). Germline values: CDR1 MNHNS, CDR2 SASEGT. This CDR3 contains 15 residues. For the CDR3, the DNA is TGTGCCAGCAGAGAAGCGGACAGACTGGGCACTGAAGCTTTCTTT. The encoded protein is CASREADRLGTEAFF.

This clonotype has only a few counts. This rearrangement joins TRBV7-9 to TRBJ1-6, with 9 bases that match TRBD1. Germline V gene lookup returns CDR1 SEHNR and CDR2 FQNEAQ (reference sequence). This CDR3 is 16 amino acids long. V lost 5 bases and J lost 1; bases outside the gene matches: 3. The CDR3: CASSPGTGSYNSPLHF. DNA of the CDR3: TGTGCCAGCAGCCCCGGGACAGGGTCCTATAATTCACCCCTCCACTTT.